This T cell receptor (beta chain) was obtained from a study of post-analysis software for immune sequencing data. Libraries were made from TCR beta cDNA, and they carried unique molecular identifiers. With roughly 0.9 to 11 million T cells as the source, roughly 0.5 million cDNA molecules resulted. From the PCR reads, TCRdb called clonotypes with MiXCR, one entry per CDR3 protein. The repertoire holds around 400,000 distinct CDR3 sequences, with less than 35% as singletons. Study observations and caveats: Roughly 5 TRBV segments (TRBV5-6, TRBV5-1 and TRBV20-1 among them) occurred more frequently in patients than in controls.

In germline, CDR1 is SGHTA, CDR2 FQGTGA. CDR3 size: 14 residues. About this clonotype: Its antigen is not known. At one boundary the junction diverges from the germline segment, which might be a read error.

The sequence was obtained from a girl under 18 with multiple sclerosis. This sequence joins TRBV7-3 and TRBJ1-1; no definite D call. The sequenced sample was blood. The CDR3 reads CASSAGGRATEAFF. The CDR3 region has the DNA TGTGCCAGCAGCGCTGGCGGGCGGGCTACTGAGGCTTTCTTT.